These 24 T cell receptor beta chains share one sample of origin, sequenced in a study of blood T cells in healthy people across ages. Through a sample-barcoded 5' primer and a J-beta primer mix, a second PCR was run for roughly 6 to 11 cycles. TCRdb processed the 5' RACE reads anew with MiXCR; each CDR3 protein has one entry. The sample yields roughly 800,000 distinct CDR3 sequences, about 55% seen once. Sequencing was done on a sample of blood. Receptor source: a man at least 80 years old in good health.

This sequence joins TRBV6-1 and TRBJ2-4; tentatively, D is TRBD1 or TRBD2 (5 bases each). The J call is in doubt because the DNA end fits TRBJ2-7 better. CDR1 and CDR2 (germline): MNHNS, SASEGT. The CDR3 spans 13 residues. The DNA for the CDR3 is TGTGCCAGCACGGCGGCAGGGAGCTACGAGCAGTACTTC. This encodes CASTAAGSYEQYF.

The CDR3 bases are TGCGCCAGCAGCCGACTAGCGGGAGTCGCCGGGGAGCTGTTTTTT. It codes for CASSRLAGVAGELFF. The rearrangement uses TRBV5-1 and TRBJ2-2; TRBD2 matches 12 bases. Trimming at V came to 4 bases and at J to 6 bases, leaving 4 bases not matched to a gene. The CDR3 runs to 15 residues. From germline, CDR1 is SGHRS and CDR2 YFSETQ.

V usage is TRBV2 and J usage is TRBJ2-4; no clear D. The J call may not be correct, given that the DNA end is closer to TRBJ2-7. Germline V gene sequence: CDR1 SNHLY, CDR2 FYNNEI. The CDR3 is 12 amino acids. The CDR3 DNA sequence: TGTGCCAGCAGTGCCGGGCTAAACGAGCAGTACTTC. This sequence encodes CASSAGLNEQYF.

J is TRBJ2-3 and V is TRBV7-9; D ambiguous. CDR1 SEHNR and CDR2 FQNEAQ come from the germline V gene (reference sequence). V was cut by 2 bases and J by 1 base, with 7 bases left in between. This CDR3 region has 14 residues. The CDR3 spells CASSLPVRTDTQYF. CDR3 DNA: TGTGCCAGCAGCTTACCCGTCCGCACAGATACGCAGTATTTT. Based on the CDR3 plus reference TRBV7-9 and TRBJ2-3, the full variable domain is DTGVSQNPRHKITKRGQNVTFRCDPISEHNRLYWYRQTLGQGPEFLTYFQNEAQLEKSRLLSDRFSAERPKGSFSTLEIQRTEQGDSAMYLCASSLPVRTDTQYFGPGTRLTVL.

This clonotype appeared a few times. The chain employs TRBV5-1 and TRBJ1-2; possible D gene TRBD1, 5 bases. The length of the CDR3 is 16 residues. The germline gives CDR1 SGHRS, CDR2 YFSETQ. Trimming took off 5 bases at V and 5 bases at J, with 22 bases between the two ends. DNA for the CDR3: TGCGCCAGCAGAACCGGGACTCCGAATTGGCGTTATGGCTACACCTTC. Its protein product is CASRTGTPNWRYGYTF. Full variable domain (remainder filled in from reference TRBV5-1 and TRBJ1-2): KAGVTQTPRYLIKTRGQQVTLSCSPISGHRSVSWYQQTPGQGLQFLFEYFSETQRNKGNFPGRFSGRQFSNSRSEMNVSTLELGDSALYLCASRTGTPNWRYGYTFGSGTRLTVV.

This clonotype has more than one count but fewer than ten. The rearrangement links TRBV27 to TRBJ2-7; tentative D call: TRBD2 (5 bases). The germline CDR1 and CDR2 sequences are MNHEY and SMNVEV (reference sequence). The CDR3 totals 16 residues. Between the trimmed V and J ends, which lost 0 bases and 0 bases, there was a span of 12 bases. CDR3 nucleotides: TGTGCCAGCAGTTTATCAGGGCAGCGGAGCTCCTACGAGCAGTACTTC. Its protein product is CASSLSGQRSSYEQYF.

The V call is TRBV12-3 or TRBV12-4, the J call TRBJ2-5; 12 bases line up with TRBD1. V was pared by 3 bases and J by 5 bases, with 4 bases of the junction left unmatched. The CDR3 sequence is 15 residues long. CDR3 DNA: TGTGCCAGCAGTTTCGGGGACAGGGGGCCCGAGACCCAGTACTTC. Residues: CASSFGDRGPETQYF.

Written as DNA, the CDR3 is TGTGCCAGCAGCTTATGGGCAGGGGGCGCAATGAACACTGAAGCTTTCTTT. Translated: CASSLWAGGAMNTEAFF. This chain joins TRBV11-2 and TRBJ1-1; 8 bases match TRBD1. V gave up 2 bases and J gave up 0 bases; unmatched junction bases: 8. The CDR3 extends over 17 amino acids. Germline CDR1 reads SGHAT; CDR2 reads FQNNGV. Looking up the rest from reference TRBV11-2 and TRBJ1-1 gives the full variable domain: EAGVAQSPRYKIIEKRQSVAFWCNPISGHATLYWYQQILGQGPKLLIQFQNNGVVDDSQLPKDRFSAERLKGVDSTLKIQPAKLEDSAVYLCASSLWAGGAMNTEAFFGQGTRLTVV.

The CDR3 DNA sequence: TGCAGCGTTGAATTCCCTGGACAGGGGGTAAAGAACGATCAGCCCCAGCATTTT. Residues: CSVEFPGQGVKNDQPQHF. The chain couples TRBV29-1 to TRBJ1-5; 10 bases match TRBD1. Germline V gene sequence: CDR1 SQVTM, CDR2 ANQGSEA. CDR3 length: 18 residues. V lost 2 bases, J lost 5 bases, and 15 bases stayed unmatched.

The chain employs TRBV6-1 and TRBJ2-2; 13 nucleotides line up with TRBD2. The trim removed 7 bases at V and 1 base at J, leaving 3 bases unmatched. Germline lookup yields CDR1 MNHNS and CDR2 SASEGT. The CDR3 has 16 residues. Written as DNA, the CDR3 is TGTGCCAGCAAACGACTAGCGGGAGGGAACACCGGGGAGCTGTTTTTT. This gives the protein CASKRLAGGNTGELFF.

CDR3 residues: CATSRAGNEQFF. Here the CDR3 DNA reads TGTGCCACCAGCAGAGCAGGCAATGAGCAGTTCTTC. The V and J genes are TRBV15 and TRBJ2-1, with D unclear. Germline V gene lookup returns CDR1 LNHNV and CDR2 YYDKDF (reference sequence). The CDR3 covers 12 residues. Trimming pared 1 base from V and 6 bases from J, leaving 4 bases between.

The CDR3 spells CASSNPGQLKTQYF. CDR3 DNA: TGTGCCAGCAGCAATCCGGGACAGTTGAAGACCCAGTACTTC. The rearrangement joins TRBV7-2 to TRBJ2-5, with TRBD1 matching over 7 bases. The junction had 9 bases not matched to a gene; V was cut back by 5 bases and J by 6 bases. Germline V gives CDR1 SGHTA, CDR2 FQGNSA. CDR3 length: 14 amino acids.

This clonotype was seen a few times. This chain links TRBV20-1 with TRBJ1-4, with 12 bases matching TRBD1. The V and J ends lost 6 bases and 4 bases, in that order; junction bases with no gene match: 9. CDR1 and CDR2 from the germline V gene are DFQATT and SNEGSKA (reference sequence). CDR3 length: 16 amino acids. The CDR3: CSARGQGAIGNEKLFF. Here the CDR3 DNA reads TGCAGTGCCAGGGGACAGGGGGCCATCGGTAATGAAAAACTGTTTTTT.

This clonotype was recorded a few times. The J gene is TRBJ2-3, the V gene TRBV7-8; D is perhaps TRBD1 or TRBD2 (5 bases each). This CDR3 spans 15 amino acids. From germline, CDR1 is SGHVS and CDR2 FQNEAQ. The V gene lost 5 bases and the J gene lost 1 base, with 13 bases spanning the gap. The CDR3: CASSRGGLGTDTQYF. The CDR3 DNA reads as TGTGCCAGCAGCCGGGGCGGCCTAGGCACAGATACGCAGTATTTT.

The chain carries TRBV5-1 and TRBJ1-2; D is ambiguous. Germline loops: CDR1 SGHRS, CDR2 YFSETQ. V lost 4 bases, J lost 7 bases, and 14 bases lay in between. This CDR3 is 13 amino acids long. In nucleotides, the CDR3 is TGCGCCAGCAGCGTGGCTGGACGGTCTGGCTACACCTTC. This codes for CASSVAGRSGYTF.

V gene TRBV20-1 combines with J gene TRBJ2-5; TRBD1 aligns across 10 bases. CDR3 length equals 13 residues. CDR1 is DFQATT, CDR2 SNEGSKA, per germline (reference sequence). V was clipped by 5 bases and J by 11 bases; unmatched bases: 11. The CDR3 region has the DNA TGCAGTGCTTCCCGGGATGGGACAGGGGAGCAGTACTTC. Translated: CSASRDGTGEQYF.

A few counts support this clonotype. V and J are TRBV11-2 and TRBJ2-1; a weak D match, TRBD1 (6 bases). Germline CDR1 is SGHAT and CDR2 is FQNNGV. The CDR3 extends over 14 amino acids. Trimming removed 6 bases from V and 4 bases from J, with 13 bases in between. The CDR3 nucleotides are TGTGCCAGCAGGTTCAGGGGCGCATACAATGAGCAGTTCTTC. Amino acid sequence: CASRFRGAYNEQFF.

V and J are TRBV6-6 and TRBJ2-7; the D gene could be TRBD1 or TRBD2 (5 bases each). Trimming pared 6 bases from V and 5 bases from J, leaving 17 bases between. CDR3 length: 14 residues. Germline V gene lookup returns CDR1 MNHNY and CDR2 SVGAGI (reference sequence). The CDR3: CASSSGGQRDEQYF. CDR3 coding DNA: TGTGCCAGCAGCAGTGGGGGTCAGCGTGACGAGCAGTACTTC.

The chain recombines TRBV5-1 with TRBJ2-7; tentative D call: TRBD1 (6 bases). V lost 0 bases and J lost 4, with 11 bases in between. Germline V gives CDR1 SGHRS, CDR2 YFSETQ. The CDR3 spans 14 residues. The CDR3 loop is CASSLELGAYEQYF. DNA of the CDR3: TGCGCCAGCAGCTTGGAATTGGGGGCGTACGAGCAGTACTTC.

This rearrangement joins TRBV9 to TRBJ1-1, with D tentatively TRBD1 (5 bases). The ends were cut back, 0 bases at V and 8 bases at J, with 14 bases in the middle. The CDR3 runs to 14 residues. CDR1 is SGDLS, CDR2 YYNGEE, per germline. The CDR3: CASSVEARGTEAFF. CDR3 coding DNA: TGTGCCAGCAGCGTAGAGGCCCGAGGGACGGAAGCTTTCTTT.

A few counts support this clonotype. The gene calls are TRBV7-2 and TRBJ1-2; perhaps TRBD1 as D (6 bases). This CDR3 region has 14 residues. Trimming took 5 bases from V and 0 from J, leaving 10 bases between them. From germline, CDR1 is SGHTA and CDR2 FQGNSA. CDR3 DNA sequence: TGTGCCAGCAGCCGAGACAGGTCTAACTATGGCTACACCTTC. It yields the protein CASSRDRSNYGYTF. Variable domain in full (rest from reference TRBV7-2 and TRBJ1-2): GAGVSQSPSNKVTEKGKDVELRCDPISGHTALYWYRQSLGQGLEFLIYFQGNSAPDKSGLPSDRFSAERTGGSVSTLTIQRTQQEDSAVYLCASSRDRSNYGYTFGSGTRLTVV.

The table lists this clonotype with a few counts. The CDR3 loop is CSVYQFPNEQFF. The CDR3 DNA reads TGCAGCGTCTATCAATTCCCCAATGAGCAGTTCTTC. The V call is TRBV29-1, the J call TRBJ2-1; D not resolved. V lost 6 bases and J 6 bases, leaving 12 bases between the germline ends. Germline CDR1 SQVTM, CDR2 ANQGSEA. CDR3 length: 12 amino acids.

In DNA form, the CDR3 reads TGTGCCAGCAGCCCTCTAGCGACGTTAGACCACAGATACGCGTATTTT. Its translation is CASSPLATLDHRYAYF. J is TRBJ2-3 and V is TRBV6-2 or TRBV6-3; D is perhaps TRBD2 (6 bases). This CDR3 has 16 amino acids. The germline V and J ends were trimmed by 6 bases and 14 bases, with 30 bases remaining between them. Per germline, CDR1 MNHEY and CDR2 SVGEGT.

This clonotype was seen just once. The chain's CDR3 is CASSEQGAQTGELFF. As DNA, the CDR3 is TGTGCCAGCAGTGAACAGGGGGCGCAGACCGGGGAGCTGTTTTTT. The gene calls are TRBV2 and TRBJ2-2; 8 bases map to TRBD1. This CDR3 has 15 amino acids. The V segment lost 2 bases and the J segment 5 bases; nucleotides outside the gene matches: 4. Germline V gene data show CDR1 as SNHLY and CDR2 as FYNNEI.